The T cell receptor beta chain described here comes from a study of blood T cell repertoires in COVID-19 (dated by TCRdb to about 2020). Turning to the overall study: Collaborator samples came from the United States, Italy and Spain and covered acute and convalescent phases of COVID-19. The repertoires were released in a freely available public database intended as a resource for research on the immune response to SARS-CoV-2. The samples were drawn from the first 160 participants of the ongoing ImmuneRACE study and from some 1,300 subjects provided by 6 global collaborators. The dataset comprised deeply sampled blood TCRbeta repertoires from subjects exposed to, actively infected with, or recovered from COVID-19. The material from the prospective study consisted of cDNA or gDNA derived from T cells, B-cell-depleted T cells, or PBMCs. The sample metadata nearly always contained a de-identified subject ID, COVID-19 status, age in years and sex. Where available, HLA class I and class II types were taken from metadata supplied by the sample provider and were not determined by assay-based typing. The investigation overall reported the following: The quantity of clinical and demographic metadata differed by source and by participant and was supplied without curation.

TCRbeta CDR3 regions were amplified from genomic DNA using the immunoSEQ Assay, a bias-controlled multiplex PCR. Per the original workflow: Within the assay, amplification of reference gene primers was used to estimate how many nucleated cells each sample contained. To quantify the absolute abundance of each unique TCRbeta CDR3 rearrangement, sequence reads were collapsed and filtered. For each sample, productive Simpson clonality was calculated by taking the square root of Simpson's diversity index across productive rearrangements. Drawn from immuneACCESS, this table holds only the in-frame rearrangements with V and J called that TCRdb kept. Clones are partly lost; checked studies trace under half to an unresolved V gene and leave the rest unexplained. V and J calls and clone size are given by that table; D and trimming were obtained from the DNA. The sample table lists 43,000 or so clones, about 80% of them with a count of one. The top ten clones comprise less than 25% of the sample.

For CDR1 and CDR2, the germline V gene lists SGHVS and FQNEAQ. V has 4 bases trimmed and J has 4 bases trimmed; junction bases matching no gene number 20. From its cysteine to its phenylalanine, the CDR3 spans 20 amino acids. Solely the CDR3 DNA is kept, with 60 bases framed from the first base. Each collaborating institution followed its own protocols to collect whole blood in K2EDTA tubes. For TCRbeta analysis, collaborators shipped samples in one of three forms: frozen whole blood, isolated PBMCs, or DNA extracted from either of those sample types. With regard to this clone: Its antigen is not yet known. Base quality data are lacking; no much larger clone is found one base away.

The sequenced sample consisted of peripheral blood. The TCR sequence derives from a woman aged 60 to 75 with acute or convalescent COVID-19. This chain is built from TRBV7-8 and TRBJ2-5, and TRBD1 aligns with 11 junction nucleotides. The CDR3 amino acid sequence is: CASSSYGTGGDSGAPETQYF. The DNA reads TGTGCCAGCAGCTCTTATGGGACAGGGGGGGATAGCGGGGCCCCAGAGACCCAGTACTTC. The full variable domain, with segments outside the CDR3 supplied by the reference TRBV7-8 and TRBJ2-5 proteins, appears as GAGVSQSPRYKVAKRGQDVALRCDPISGHVSLFWYQQALGQGPEFLTYFQNEAQLDKSGLPSDRFFAERPEGSVSTLKIQRTQQEDSAVYLCASSSYGTGGDSGAPETQYFGPGTRLLVL.